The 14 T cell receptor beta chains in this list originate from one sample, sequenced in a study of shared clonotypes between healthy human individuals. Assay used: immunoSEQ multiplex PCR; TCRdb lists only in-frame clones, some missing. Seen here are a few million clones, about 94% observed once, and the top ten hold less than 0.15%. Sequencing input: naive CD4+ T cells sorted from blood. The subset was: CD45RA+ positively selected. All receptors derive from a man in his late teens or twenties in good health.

In DNA form, the CDR3 reads TGTGCCAGCTCCTCCCGACAGGGCTTGGCAGATACGCAGTATTTT. The encoded protein is CASSSRQGLADTQYF. V usage is TRBV18 and J usage is TRBJ2-3, with 7 bases that match TRBD1. CDR3 size: 15 residues. Trimming cost V 6 bases and J 4 bases; bases outside gene matches: 10. The germline CDR1 and CDR2 sequences are KGHSH and LQKENI.

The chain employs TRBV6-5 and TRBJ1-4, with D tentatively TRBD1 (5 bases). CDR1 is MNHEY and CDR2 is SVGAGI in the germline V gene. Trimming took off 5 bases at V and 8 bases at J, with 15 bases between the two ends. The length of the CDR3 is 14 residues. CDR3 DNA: TGTGCCAGCAGTCGACAAATGTCAGGGGAAAAACTGTTTTTT. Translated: CASSRQMSGEKLFF.

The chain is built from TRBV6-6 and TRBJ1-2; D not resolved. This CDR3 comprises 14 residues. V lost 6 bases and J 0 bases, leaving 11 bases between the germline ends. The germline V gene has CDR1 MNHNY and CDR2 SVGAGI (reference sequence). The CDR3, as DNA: TGTGCCAGCAGGAACTACGACACTAACTATGGCTACACCTTC. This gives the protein CASRNYDTNYGYTF.

The CDR3 nucleotides read TGTGCCAGCAGCTCACTACGCATCCCCTTGACAGGGCAAGGCGGCTACACCTTC. This codes for CASSSLRIPLTGQGGYTF. The chain joins TRBV13 to TRBJ1-2, with TRBD1 identical over 7 bases. Germline CDR1 and CDR2: PRHDT and FYEKMQ (reference sequence). The CDR3 has 18 amino acids. After removal of 4 bases from V and 8 bases from J, the junction contained 22 bases not matched to a gene.

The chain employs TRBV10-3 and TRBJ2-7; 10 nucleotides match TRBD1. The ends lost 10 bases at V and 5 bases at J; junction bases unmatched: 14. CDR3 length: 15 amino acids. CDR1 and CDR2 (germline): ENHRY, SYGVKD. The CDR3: CATRRTGGTTNEQYF. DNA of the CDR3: TGTGCCACCCGAAGGACAGGGGGAACGACGAACGAGCAGTACTTC.

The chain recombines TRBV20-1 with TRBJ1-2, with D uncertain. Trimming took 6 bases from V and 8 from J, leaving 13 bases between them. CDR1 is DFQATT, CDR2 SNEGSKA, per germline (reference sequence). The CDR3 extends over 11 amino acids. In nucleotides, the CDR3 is TGCAGTGCGTTCGGAATAGAAGGCTACACCTTC. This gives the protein CSAFGIEGYTF.

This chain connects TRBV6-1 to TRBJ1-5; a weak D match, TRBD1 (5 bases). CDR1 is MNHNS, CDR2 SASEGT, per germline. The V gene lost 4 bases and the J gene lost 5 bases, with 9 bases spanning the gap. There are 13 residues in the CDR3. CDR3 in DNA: TGTGCCAGCAGTGGGGGCTACCATCAGCCCCAGCATTTT. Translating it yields CASSGGYHQPQHF.

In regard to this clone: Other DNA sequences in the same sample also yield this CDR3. CDR3: CASSLSPGNQPQHF. CDR3 nucleotide sequence: TGTGCCAGCAGCCTCTCGCCCGGCAATCAGCCCCAGCATTTT. The chain links TRBV7-2 to TRBJ1-5; D is uncertain. From germline, CDR1 is SGHTA and CDR2 FQGNSA. The length of the CDR3 is 14 residues. Trimming stripped 5 bases from V and 2 bases from J, with 10 bases between.

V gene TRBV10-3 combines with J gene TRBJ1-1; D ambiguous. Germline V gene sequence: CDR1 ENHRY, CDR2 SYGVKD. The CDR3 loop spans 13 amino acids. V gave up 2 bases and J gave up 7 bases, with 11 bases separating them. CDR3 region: CAISEPARGEAFF. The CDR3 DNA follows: TGTGCCATCAGTGAGCCGGCGCGGGGTGAAGCTTTCTTT.

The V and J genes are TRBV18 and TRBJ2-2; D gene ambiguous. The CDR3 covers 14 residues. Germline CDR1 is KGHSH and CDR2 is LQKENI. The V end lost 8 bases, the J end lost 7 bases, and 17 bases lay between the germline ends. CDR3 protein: CASREKNGGGELFF. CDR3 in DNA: TGTGCCAGCCGTGAGAAAAATGGCGGCGGGGAGCTGTTTTTT.

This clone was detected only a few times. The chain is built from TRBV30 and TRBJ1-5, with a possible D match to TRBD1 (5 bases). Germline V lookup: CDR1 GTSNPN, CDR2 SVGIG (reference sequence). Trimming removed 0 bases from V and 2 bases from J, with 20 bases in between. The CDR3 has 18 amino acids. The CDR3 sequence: CAWSVTRQSVLGNQPQHF. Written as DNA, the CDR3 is TGTGCCTGGAGTGTAACCAGACAGTCGGTCTTGGGCAATCAGCCCCAGCATTTT.

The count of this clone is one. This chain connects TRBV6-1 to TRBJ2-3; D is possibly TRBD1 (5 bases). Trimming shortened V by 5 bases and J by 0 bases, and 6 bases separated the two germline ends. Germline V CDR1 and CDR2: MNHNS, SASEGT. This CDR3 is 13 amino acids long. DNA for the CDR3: TGTGCCAGCAGTCGACAGAGCACAGATACGCAGTATTTT. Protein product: CASSRQSTDTQYF.

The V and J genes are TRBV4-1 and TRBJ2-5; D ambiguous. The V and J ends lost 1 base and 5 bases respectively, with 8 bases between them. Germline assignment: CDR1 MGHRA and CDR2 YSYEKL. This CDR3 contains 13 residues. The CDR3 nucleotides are TGCGCCAGCAGCCAAGGAATCCTGGAGACCCAGTACTTC. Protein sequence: CASSQGILETQYF.

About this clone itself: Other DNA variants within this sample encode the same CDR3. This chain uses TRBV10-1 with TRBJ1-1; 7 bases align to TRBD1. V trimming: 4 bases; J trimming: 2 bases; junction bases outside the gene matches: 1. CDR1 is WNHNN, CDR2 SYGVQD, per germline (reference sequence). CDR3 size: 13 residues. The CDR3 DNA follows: TGCGCCAGCAGTGGACAGGGAAACACTGAAGCTTTCTTT. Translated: CASSGQGNTEAFF.